Described below is a single T cell receptor (beta chain) sequence and its context. The antigen remains unidentified. Data came from immunoSEQ multiplex PCR; TCRdb stores just in-frame clones and leaves some out. This sample has 68,000 or so clones, with roughly 89% found just once. The CDR3 spans 14 residues. The V end lost 5 bases, the J end lost 7 bases, and 17 bases lay between the germline ends. Per the germline V gene, CDR1 is SGHTA and CDR2 is FQGNSA. Thawed PBMCs were FACS-sorted into unstimulated CD4+CD25+CD127- regulatory T cells, CD4+CD25- non-regulatory cells, CD4 and CD8 cells. The sample is drawn from a study of Tregs in tolerant kidney transplant recipients. Overall study findings and caveats: The small number of patients limits these findings pending further validation. Biological reproducibility was not directly addressed in this study. Expanding Tregs on activated donor B cells appeared to best identify donor-specific TCRbeta clones.

The chain has TRBV7-2 and TRBJ1-1; D remains unclear. The receptor's source is a human donor in good health. The sequencing input was CD4+ T cells from blood. The DNA for the CDR3 is TGTGCCAGCAGCCACGTCTTGCCAGACTTTGAAGCTTTCTTT. Protein sequence: CASSHVLPDFEAFF. The full variable domain, its missing parts supplied by reference TRBV7-2 and TRBJ1-1, is GAGVSQSPSNKVTEKGKDVELRCDPISGHTALYWYRQSLGQGLEFLIYFQGNSAPDKSGLPSDRFSAERTGGSVSTLTIQRTQQEDSAVYLCASSHVLPDFEAFFGQGTRLTVV.